This T cell receptor beta chain was documented in a study of tumor-infiltrating lymphocytes in localized non-small cell lung cancer. Study-level information: The cohort mixed smokers and never-smokers, several histologies, and some post-neoadjuvant-chemotherapy samples.

Germline CDR1 and CDR2: SGHTA and FQGNSA. This CDR3 contains 15 residues. The germline V and J ends were trimmed by 5 bases and 4 bases, with 17 bases remaining between them. This clone was seen more than once but under ten times. The antigen is undetermined. Method: immunoSEQ multiplex PCR; TCRdb's copy keeps in-frame clones and lacks some. The sample shows around 25,000 clones, just under 75% of them seen only once. Findings and limits, study-wide: T-cell fraction did not differ between immunotypes IM1 and IM2.

V and J are TRBV7-2 and TRBJ1-2; D possibly corresponds to TRBD1 (6 bases). The sample comprised lung tumor tissue. The clonotype was recovered from a human donor with non-small cell lung cancer. The chain's CDR3 is CASSVTFGQSYGYTF. DNA of the CDR3: TGTGCCAGCAGCGTAACCTTCGGACAGTCCTATGGCTACACCTTC. Complete variable domain (other parts from reference TRBV7-2 and TRBJ1-2): GAGVSQSPSNKVTEKGKDVELRCDPISGHTALYWYRQSLGQGLEFLIYFQGNSAPDKSGLPSDRFSAERTGGSVSTLTIQRTQQEDSAVYLCASSVTFGQSYGYTFGSGTRLTVV.